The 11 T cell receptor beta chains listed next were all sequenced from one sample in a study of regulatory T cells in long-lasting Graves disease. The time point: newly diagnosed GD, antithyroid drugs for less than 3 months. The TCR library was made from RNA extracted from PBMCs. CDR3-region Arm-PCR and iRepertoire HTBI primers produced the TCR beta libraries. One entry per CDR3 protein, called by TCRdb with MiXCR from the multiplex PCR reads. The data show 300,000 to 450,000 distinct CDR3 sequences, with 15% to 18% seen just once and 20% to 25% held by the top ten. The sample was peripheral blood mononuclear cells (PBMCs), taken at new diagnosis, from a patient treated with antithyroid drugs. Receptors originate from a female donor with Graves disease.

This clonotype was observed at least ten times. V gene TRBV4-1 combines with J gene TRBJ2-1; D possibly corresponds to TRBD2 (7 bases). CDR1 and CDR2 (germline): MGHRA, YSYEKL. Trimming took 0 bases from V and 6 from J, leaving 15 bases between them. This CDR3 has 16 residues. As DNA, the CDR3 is TGCGCCAGCAGCCAAGAGCGGGGGTTGGGGGCCAATGAGCAGTTCTTC. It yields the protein CASSQERGLGANEQFF.

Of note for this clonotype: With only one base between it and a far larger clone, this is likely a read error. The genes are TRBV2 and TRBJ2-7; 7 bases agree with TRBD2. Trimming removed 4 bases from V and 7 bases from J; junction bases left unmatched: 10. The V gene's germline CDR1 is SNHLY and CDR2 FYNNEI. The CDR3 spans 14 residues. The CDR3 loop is CASSGFHGEGEQYF. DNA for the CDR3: TGTGCCAGCAGTGGTTTTCACGGGGAGGGTGAGCAGTACTTC.

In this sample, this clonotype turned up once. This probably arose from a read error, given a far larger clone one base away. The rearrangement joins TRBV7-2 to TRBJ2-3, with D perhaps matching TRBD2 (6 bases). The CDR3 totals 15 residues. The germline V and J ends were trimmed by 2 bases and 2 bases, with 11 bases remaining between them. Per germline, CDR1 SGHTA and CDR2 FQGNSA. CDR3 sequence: CASSLWRGITDTQYF. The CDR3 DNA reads TGTGCCAGCAGCTTATGGCGGGGCATCACAGATACGCAGTATTTT.

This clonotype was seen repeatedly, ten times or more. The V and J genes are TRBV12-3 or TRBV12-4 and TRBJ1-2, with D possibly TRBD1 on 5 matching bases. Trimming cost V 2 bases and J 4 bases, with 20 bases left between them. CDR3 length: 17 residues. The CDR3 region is CASSLTLNGGEAYGYTF. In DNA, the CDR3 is TGTGCCAGCAGTTTAACGTTAAACGGAGGGGAGGCCTATGGCTACACCTTC.

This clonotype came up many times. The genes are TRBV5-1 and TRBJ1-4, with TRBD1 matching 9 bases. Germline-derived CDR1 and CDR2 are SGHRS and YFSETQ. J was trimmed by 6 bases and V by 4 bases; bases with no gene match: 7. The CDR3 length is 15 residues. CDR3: CASSPGQGGHEKLFF. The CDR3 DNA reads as TGCGCCAGCAGCCCGGGACAGGGTGGCCATGAAAAACTGTTTTTT.

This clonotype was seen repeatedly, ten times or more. The CDR3 sequence: CASSLSPPRVNEQYF. The CDR3 nucleotides read TGTGCCAGCAGTCTATCACCTCCCAGGGTCAACGAGCAGTACTTC. The rearrangement joins TRBV28 to TRBJ2-7, with a weak D call TRBD1 (5 bases). The CDR3 consists of 15 residues. V was shortened by 5 bases and J by 5 bases, with 19 bases between the two germline ends. Germline-derived CDR1 and CDR2 are MDHEN and SYDVKM. Filled out from reference TRBV28 and TRBJ2-7, the complete variable domain reads DVKVTQSSRYLVKRTGEKVFLECVQDMDHENMFWYRQDPGLGLRLIYFSYDVKMKEKGDIPEGYSVSREKKERFSLILESASTNQTSMYLCASSLSPPRVNEQYFGPGTRLTVT.

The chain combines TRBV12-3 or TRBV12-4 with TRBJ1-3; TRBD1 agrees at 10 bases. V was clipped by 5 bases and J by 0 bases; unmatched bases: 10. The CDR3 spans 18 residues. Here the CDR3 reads CASSTPSGQGFSGNTIYF. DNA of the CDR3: TGTGCCAGCAGTACCCCCTCGGGACAGGGGTTCTCTGGAAACACCATATATTTT.

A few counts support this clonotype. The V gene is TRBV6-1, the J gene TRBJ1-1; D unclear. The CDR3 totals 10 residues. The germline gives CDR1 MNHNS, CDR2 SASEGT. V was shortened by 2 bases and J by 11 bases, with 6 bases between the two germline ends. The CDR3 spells CASSEPRAFF. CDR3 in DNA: TGTGCCAGCAGTGAACCCCGGGCTTTCTTT.

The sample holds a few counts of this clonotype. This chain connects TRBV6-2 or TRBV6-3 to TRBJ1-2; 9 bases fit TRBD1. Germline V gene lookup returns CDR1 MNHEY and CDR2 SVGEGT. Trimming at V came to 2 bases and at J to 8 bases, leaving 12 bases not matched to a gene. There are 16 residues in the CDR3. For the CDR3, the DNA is TGTGCCAGCAGTTACACGGTCGGGACAGGGATAGAGGGCTACACCTTC. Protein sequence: CASSYTVGTGIEGYTF.

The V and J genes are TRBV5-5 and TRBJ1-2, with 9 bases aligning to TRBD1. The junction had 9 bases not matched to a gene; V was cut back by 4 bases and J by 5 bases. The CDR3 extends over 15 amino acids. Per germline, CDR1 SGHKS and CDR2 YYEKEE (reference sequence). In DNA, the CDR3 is TGTGCCAGCAGCCTGGACAGGGGCAGATGGTATGGCTACACCTTC. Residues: CASSLDRGRWYGYTF.

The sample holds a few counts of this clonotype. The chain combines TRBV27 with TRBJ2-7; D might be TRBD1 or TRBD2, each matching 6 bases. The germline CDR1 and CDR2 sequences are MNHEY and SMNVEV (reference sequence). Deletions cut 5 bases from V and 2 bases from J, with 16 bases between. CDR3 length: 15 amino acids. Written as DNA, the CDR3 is TGTGCCAGCAGTCCCCGGGGGCCCCAAGCCTACGAGCAGTACTTC. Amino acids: CASSPRGPQAYEQYF.